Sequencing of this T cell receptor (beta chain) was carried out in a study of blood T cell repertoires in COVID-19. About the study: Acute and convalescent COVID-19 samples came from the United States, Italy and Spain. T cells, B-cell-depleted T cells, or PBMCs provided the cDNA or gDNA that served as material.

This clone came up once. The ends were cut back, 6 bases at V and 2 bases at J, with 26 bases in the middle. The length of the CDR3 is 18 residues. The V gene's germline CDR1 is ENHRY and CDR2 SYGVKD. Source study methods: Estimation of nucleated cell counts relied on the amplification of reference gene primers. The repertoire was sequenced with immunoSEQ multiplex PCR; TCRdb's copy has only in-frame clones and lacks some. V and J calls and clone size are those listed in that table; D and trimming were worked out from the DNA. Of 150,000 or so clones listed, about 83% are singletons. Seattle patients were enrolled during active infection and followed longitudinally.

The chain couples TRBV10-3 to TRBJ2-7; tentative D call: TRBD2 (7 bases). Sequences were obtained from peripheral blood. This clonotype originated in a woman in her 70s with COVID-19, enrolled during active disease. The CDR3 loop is CAISPNPYLAGAPYEQYF. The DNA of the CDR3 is TGTGCCATCAGCCCCAACCCATACCTGGCGGGGGCCCCCTACGAGCAGTACTTC.